These T cell receptor beta chains were read from a single sample in a study of response to subunit inactivated influenza vaccine. Each CDR3 protein gets one entry after TCRdb re-called the RT-PCR reads with MiXCR. The sample lists more than 600,000 distinct CDR3 sequences; about 18% were seen once. Source: PBMCs from blood, taken about 5 days after vaccination. Receptor source: a man aged 45-60 years who received an inactivated influenza vaccine. Both conserved end residues are part of each CDR3. The D gene is left open where the match is weak. Clone size is given for some rows only: seen once, a few or many times, or a class if the clone is expanded.

>TRBV20-1|TRBJ2-5|many|TRBD1
CSAPRTGTETQYF
TGCAGTGCCCCCCGGACAGGAACAGAGACCCAGTACTTC
>TRBV28|TRBJ1-1|NA|NA
CASSSDSRAEAFF
TGTGCCAGCAGTTCCGATAGTCGGGCTGAAGCTTTCTTT
>TRBV20-1|TRBJ2-7|NA|NA
CSAQPQGGGYEQYF
TGCAGTGCTCAACCCCAGGGGGGCGGGTACGAGCAGTACTTC
>TRBV4-3|TRBJ2-1|few|NA
CASSHPPSSGYNEQFF
TGCGCCAGCAGCCACCCCCCGAGTAGTGGGTACAATGAGCAGTTCTTC
>TRBV20-1|TRBJ1-5|many|NA
CSARSGGFGNQPQHF
TGCAGTGCTAGATCGGGGGGATTTGGCAATCAGCCCCAGCATTTT
>TRBV20-1|TRBJ1-5|few|NA
CSASSEGGSNQPQHF
TGCAGTGCTAGCAGCGAGGGCGGCAGCAATCAGCCCCAGCATTTT
>TRBV5-5|TRBJ2-2|few|TRBD2
CASSSRTSGANTGELFF
TGTGCCAGCAGCTCCCGGACTAGCGGGGCGAACACCGGGGAGCTGTTTTTT
>TRBV7-8|TRBJ2-1|NA|TRBD2
CASTLQARGLAGSSYNEQFF
TGTGCCAGCACCCTACAGGCGCGGGGGCTAGCGGGGAGCTCCTACAATGAGCAGTTCTTC
>TRBV4-2|TRBJ2-1|few|TRBD2
CASSPLAGGRVDEQFF
TGTGCCAGCAGCCCCTTAGCGGGAGGAAGAGTGGATGAGCAGTTCTTC
>TRBV7-8|TRBJ2-1|few|NA
CASSLALWERSNEQFF
TGTGCCAGCAGCTTAGCGCTTTGGGAGAGGTCCAATGAGCAGTTCTTC
>TRBV7-9|TRBJ2-7|NA|NA
CASSLDKDQKYF
TGTGCCAGCAGCCTTGATAAAGACCAGAAGTACTTC
>TRBV4-3|TRBJ2-1|few|NA
CASSQDWFGPSSEQFF
TGCGCCAGCAGCCAAGATTGGTTTGGTCCGTCAAGCGAGCAGTTCTTC
>TRBV20-1|TRBJ1-1|NA|NA
CSTREAFF
TGCAGTACGCGGGAAGCTTTCTTT
>TRBV10-3|TRBJ2-5|NA|NA
CDISEPKASRLTQYF
TGTGACATCAGTGAGCCAAAGGCTAGCCGGTTGACCCAGTACTTC
>TRBV7-2|TRBJ1-3|many|TRBD1
CATAGGGGNTIYF
TGTGCCACCGCTGGAGGGGGCGGAAACACCATATATTTT
>TRBV6-2/TRBV6-3|TRBJ2-5|NA|TRBD1
CASSYVHRGQETQYF
TGTGCCAGCAGTTACGTTCACAGGGGACAAGAGACCCAGTACTTC
>TRBV6-2/TRBV6-3|TRBJ2-5|NA|TRBD2
CASSYVGGTSPQYF
TGTGCCAGCAGTTACGTCGGGGGGACCTCGCCCCAGTACTTC
>TRBV25-1|TRBJ1-1|few|NA
CASSESNGGRVSTEAFF
TGTGCCAGCAGTGAATCCAACGGGGGGCGGGTTAGCACTGAAGCTTTCTTT
>TRBV20-1|TRBJ1-6|NA|NA
CSASRGAPSYNSPLHF
TGCAGTGCTAGCCGGGGGGCGCCCTCCTATAATTCACCCCTCCACTTT
>TRBV6-2/TRBV6-3|TRBJ1-6|few|NA
CASRRRLGLIDSPLHF
TGTGCCAGCAGGCGACGACTCGGACTGATAGATTCACCCCTCCACTTT
>TRBV25-1|TRBJ1-6|few|NA
CASSEDFLQPLHF
TGTGCCAGCAGTGAAGATTTCCTTCAACCCCTCCACTTT
>TRBV12-3/TRBV12-4|TRBJ2-1|few|TRBD2
CASNRGGYNEQFF
TGTGCCAGCAATCGGGGGGGTTACAATGAGCAGTTCTTC